The T cell receptor (beta chain) described here comes from a study of T cells in Graves' hyperthyroidism and ophthalmopathy. V was clipped by 4 bases and J by 6 bases, with 10 bases between them. CDR3 size: 12 residues. Germline V gene sequence: CDR1 SGHTA, CDR2 FQGTGA. This clonotype has a single count. Its antigen is as yet unknown. Exclusion of a patient resulted from uncontrolled infection, other autoimmune disease, pregnancy or lactation. Authors of the study amplified TCR beta CDR3 regions from RNA transcripts. Carried out on the TCR CDR3, a first-round RT-PCR used the HTBI primer set. TCRdb itself ran the multiplex PCR reads through MiXCR, one entry per CDR3 protein. The sample lists 450,000 to 700,000 distinct CDR3 sequences, under 60% occurring once. Study-level points and caveats: A model of 13 V-J features distinguished ophthalmopathy from stable hyperthyroidism.

V and J are TRBV7-3 and TRBJ2-7; D is undetermined. Sequencing used peripheral blood or thyroid tissue (not recorded which). This clonotype was sampled from an adult woman with Graves' disease, either hyperthyroidism or ophthalmopathy (not recorded which). For the CDR3, the DNA is TGTGCCAGCAGCTACACGGGTGCCGAGCAGTACTTC. Its translation is CASSYTGAEQYF.